This T cell receptor beta chain was sequenced in a study of T cell repertoires in cytomegalovirus infection. Background on the study: Signatures in public TCR beta sequences pointed to both CMV infection and matching HLA type.

The CDR3 extends over 16 amino acids. V was shortened by 7 bases and J by 6 bases, with 23 bases between the two germline ends. In germline, CDR1 is SNHLY, CDR2 FYNNEI. This clonotype was seen a handful of times. TCRdb ran MiXCR on the reads and lists one entry per CDR3 protein. Of roughly 500,000 distinct CDR3 sequences detected, about 15% appear once; the ten largest clones hold roughly a quarter. V gene TRBV2 combines with J gene TRBJ2-3, with TRBD1 as a possible D gene (6 bases). The sequencing input was CD8+ T cells from PBMCs. This TCR derives from a human donor in good health (CMV status not recorded). Some clones in this sample may be carry-over from other donors' samples. The CDR3, as DNA: TGTGCCAGCATAGTCCTACACAGGGACACTGGGGATACGCAGTATTTT. It is translated as CASIVLHRDTGDTQYF.